This entry is about one T cell receptor (beta chain). The germline V and J ends were trimmed by 6 bases and 3 bases, with 7 bases remaining between them. The CDR3 runs 12 residues. From germline, CDR1 is MDHEN and CDR2 SYDVKM. TCRdb's table, derived via immunoSEQ multiplex PCR, lists solely in-frame clones and lacks some. Of 2 million to 2.5 million clones in the sample, over 90% were seen once. These data originate in a study of shared clonotypes between healthy human individuals. Input material: naive CD4+ T cells from PBMCs. Subset defined: CD45RA+ positively selected. The receptor was isolated from a young man in good health. Some clones in this sample may be carry-over from other donors' samples. The gene calls are TRBV28 and TRBJ2-3; D call uncertain. In nucleotides, the CDR3 is TGTGCCAGCAGGAGTAGGACAGATACGCAGTATTTT. It is translated as CASRSRTDTQYF.